This TCR beta chain derives from a study of shared clonotypes between healthy human individuals. Study conclusions and caveats: Sharing across four donors was highest in naive CD4 (approximately 5%) and lowest in memory CD8 (approximately 0.4%).

Germline loops: CDR1 MDHEN, CDR2 SYDVKM. This CDR3 region has 14 residues. The junction had 5 bases not matched to a gene; V was cut back by 4 bases and J by 5 bases. To note about this clone: The antigen is not known. Distinct nucleotide sequences in the sample also encode this CDR3.

In the authors' methods: Sequence data from immunoSEQ were junction-only and lacked quality scores; consequently, filtering differed. Measured with immunoSEQ multiplex PCR; TCRdb has only the in-frame clones, and not every one. Clone size and the V and J calls come from that table; the DNA yielded D and trimming. The repertoire includes about 2.5 million clones, roughly 90% of them detected once, and 0.3% to 0.45% sits in the top ten. The donor cohort consisted entirely of Caucasian adults residing in Nashville, Tennessee. The clonotype originates from a man aged 18 to 30 in good health. Some clones in this sample may be carry-over from other donors' samples. The rearrangement joins TRBV28 to TRBJ1-2; 9 bases line up with TRBD1. The sequenced material came from naive CD4+ T cells from PBMCs. Subset noted: CD45RA+ positively selected. CDR3 residues: CASSSTGGGYGYTF. For the CDR3, the DNA is TGTGCCAGCAGTTCTACAGGGGGCGGGTATGGCTACACCTTC.